Presented here are 14 T cell receptor beta chains from one specimen sequenced in a study of regulatory T cells in long-lasting Graves disease. Construction of TCR beta libraries relied on iRepertoire HTBI primers and on Arm-PCR targeting CDR3 regions. TCRdb reprocessed the multiplex PCR reads via MiXCR and lists one record per CDR3 protein. This table has approximately 400,000 distinct CDR3 sequences, approximately 16% appearing once. Time point specified: newly diagnosed GD, antithyroid drugs for less than 3 months. Preparation of the TCR library used RNA extracted from PBMCs. A further study also used this sample, focusing on T cells in Graves' hyperthyroidism and ophthalmopathy.

Sequencing used peripheral blood mononuclear cells (PBMCs), obtained at new diagnosis, from a patient treated with antithyroid drugs. The receptors were sampled from a woman in her thirties or forties with Graves disease.

This clonotype showed up many times. The rearrangement uses TRBV12-3 or TRBV12-4 and TRBJ2-7; D call uncertain. The CDR3 is made up of 14 amino acids. V shed 2 bases and J shed 1 base, with 9 bases lying between them. The CDR3 nucleotides read TGTGCCAGCAGTTTACTCAGAGATTCCTACGAGCAGTACTTC. Translated: CASSLLRDSYEQYF.

This clonotype was found many times. The V call is TRBV19, the J call TRBJ1-2; D gene ambiguous. The ends were cut back, 3 bases at V and 0 bases at J, with 11 bases in the middle. The CDR3 is made up of 15 amino acids. Germline CDR1 reads LNHDA; CDR2 reads SQIVND (reference sequence). The CDR3 reads CASSIPGLANYGYTF. The CDR3 coding sequence is TGTGCCAGTAGTATTCCGGGGTTGGCTAACTATGGCTACACCTTC.

As concerns this clonotype: Given a much more abundant clone one base away, this may be a read error. The rearrangement joins TRBV10-3 to TRBJ1-6; the D is unclear. This CDR3 comprises 17 residues. V lost 4 bases and J 5 bases, leaving 18 bases between the germline ends. The V gene's germline CDR1 is ENHRY and CDR2 SYGVKD. The CDR3 protein is CAISGSLLRKNNSPLHF. The DNA of the CDR3 is TGTGCCATCAGTGGGTCGCTACTTAGGAAGAATAATTCACCCCTCCACTTT.

This clonotype was detected many times. The V call is TRBV19, the J call TRBJ1-4; 7 nucleotides line up with TRBD1. The CDR3 has 13 residues. J was trimmed by 6 bases and V by 4 bases; bases with no gene match: 2. From germline, CDR1 is LNHDA and CDR2 SQIVND (reference sequence). CDR3 residues: CASSTGTDEKLFF. For the CDR3, the DNA is TGTGCCAGTAGTACCGGGACAGATGAAAAACTGTTTTTT. The variable domain in full, with the rest retrieved from reference TRBV19 and TRBJ1-4, is DGGITQSPKYLFRKEGQNVTLSCEQNLNHDAMYWYRQDPGQGLRLIYYSQIVNDFQKGDIAEGYSVSREKKESFPLTVTSAQKNPTAFYLCASSTGTDEKLFFGSGTQLSVL.

V is TRBV4-1 and J is TRBJ1-2, with D perhaps TRBD1 (6 bases). The germline gives CDR1 MGHRA, CDR2 YSYEKL. V lost 4 bases, J lost 8 bases, and 17 bases lay in between. CDR3 length: 14 amino acids. The CDR3 nucleotides read TGCGCCAGCAGCCCCCCGGTGGGGGGCCAAGGCTACACCTTC. Translating it yields CASSPPVGGQGYTF.

V is TRBV20-1 and J is TRBJ2-7, with TRBD2 identical over 7 bases. Germline V gene data show CDR1 as DFQATT and CDR2 as SNEGSKA (reference sequence). The CDR3 length is 14 residues. V trimming: 3 bases; J trimming: 2 bases; junction bases outside the gene matches: 7. The CDR3 DNA reads TGCAGTGCTAGCCCTCCTGGGGGGGCCTACGAGCAGTACTTC. Translating gives CSASPPGGAYEQYF.

V is TRBV19 and J is TRBJ2-2; a weak D match, TRBD1 (5 bases). The CDR3 has 15 residues. CDR1 is LNHDA and CDR2 is SQIVND in the germline V gene (reference sequence). Trimming shortened V by 0 bases and J by 5 bases, and 10 bases separated the two germline ends. CDR3 sequence (DNA): TGTGCCAGTAGTATAGAAAGAGCAGGGACCGGGGAGCTGTTTTTT. Residues: CASSIERAGTGELFF.

As to this clonotype: Just one base apart from a much larger clone, this may be a read error. The J gene is TRBJ2-3, the V gene TRBV7-8, with 7 bases matching TRBD1. Germline CDR1 and CDR2: SGHVS and FQNEAQ. The CDR3 is 18 amino acids. DNA for the CDR3: TGTACCAGCAGCTTAACTCGGCGAGAGACAGGGTGGCCAGATACGCAGTATTTT. As protein: CTSSLTRRETGWPDTQYF.

As for this clonotype: This likely came from a read error, as a far larger clone is one base away. The rearrangement uses TRBV11-2 and TRBJ2-3, with D unresolved. The tail of the sequence fits TRBJ2-1 better, so the J call may be wrong. The CDR3 loop spans 13 amino acids. Germline V gene data show CDR1 as SGHAT and CDR2 as FQNNGV. Here the CDR3 reads CASSLDLHNEQFF. The CDR3 nucleotides are TGTGCCAGCAGCTTAGATCTGCACAATGAGCAGTTCTTC.

The V call is TRBV6-2 or TRBV6-3, the J call TRBJ1-2, with 9 positions matching TRBD1. Unmatched junction bases numbered 4, after V lost 0 bases and J lost 8 bases. This CDR3 is built from 14 residues. Per germline, CDR1 MNHEY and CDR2 SVGEGT. The CDR3: CASSYSGTGQGYTF. The CDR3 DNA is TGTGCCAGCAGTTACTCGGGGACAGGGCAAGGCTACACCTTC.

The table lists this clonotype with a few counts. The rearrangement uses TRBV7-9 and TRBJ2-7; 8 bases are a match to TRBD1. Germline V CDR1 and CDR2: SEHNR, FQNEAQ (reference sequence). Trimming at V came to 5 bases and at J to 0 bases, leaving 15 bases not matched to a gene. The CDR3 loop spans 18 amino acids. The CDR3 is CASSRGPPSGGNSYEQYF. CDR3 DNA: TGTGCCAGCAGCCGGGGGCCTCCATCAGGGGGCAACTCCTACGAGCAGTACTTC.

This clonotype was seen only a few times. The chain recombines TRBV6-2 or TRBV6-3 with TRBJ2-1; D may correspond to TRBD1 or TRBD2 (6 bases each). V shed 0 bases and J shed 8 bases, with 8 bases lying between them. The CDR3 length is 13 residues. CDR1 and CDR2 from the germline V gene are MNHEY and SVGEGT. DNA for the CDR3: TGTGCCAGCAGTTACTCGGGGGGCTATGAGCAGTTCTTC. Translating gives CASSYSGGYEQFF.

This clonotype was counted ten times or more. This chain uses TRBV12-3 or TRBV12-4 with TRBJ2-5; 8 bases match TRBD1. The V segment lost 5 bases and the J segment 3 bases; nucleotides outside the gene matches: 5. The CDR3 has 14 residues. In DNA form, the CDR3 reads TGTGCCAGCAGTCGGACAGGGCCTAAAGAGACCCAGTACTTC. Translated: CASSRTGPKETQYF.

This clonotype showed up many times. This chain joins TRBV29-1 and TRBJ1-2; 7 positions agree with TRBD1. The CDR3 runs to 13 residues. Germline V lookup: CDR1 SQVTM, CDR2 ANQGSEA. V lost 6 bases to trimming and J lost 0 bases; unmatched junction nucleotides: 4. DNA of the CDR3: TGCAGCGTCCCGACAGGGCCTAACTATGGCTACACCTTC. It yields the protein CSVPTGPNYGYTF.